These T cell receptor beta chains were read from a single sample in a study of blood T cell repertoires in COVID-19. Only in-frame clones appear in the TCRdb table, and some are missing; sequencing was by immunoSEQ multiplex PCR. The sample comprises about 69,000 clones, roughly 73% of which are singletons, and 45% to 60% rests with the top ten. The material sequenced was peripheral blood. The source is a human donor in a cohort sampled during active COVID-19. The CDR3 runs from the conserved cysteine through the conserved F or W. A D gene is named only where the DNA matches it firmly. Size is stated for part of the rows, as once, few or many counts, or as a class when the clone is expanded.

d_call j_call v_call clone_size cdr3_aa cdr3_nt
TRBD2 TRBJ2-3 TRBV7-9 . CASSRLAGRTDTQYF TGTGCCAGCAGCCGGCTAGCGGGGCGCACAGATACGCAGTATTTT
TRBD2 TRBJ2-1 TRBV29-1 . CSVEPREGRYNEQFF TGCAGCGTTGAACCGCGGGAGGGCCGCTACAATGAGCAGTTCTTC
. TRBJ2-5 TRBV7-9 . CASSLSPLADQETQYF TGTGCCAGCAGCTTATCACCCTTAGCGGACCAAGAGACCCAGTACTTC
. TRBJ2-5 TRBV28 . CASSLIRGAETQYF TGTGCCAGCAGTTTGATCAGGGGCGCAGAGACCCAGTACTTC
TRBD1 TRBJ2-5 TRBV2 once CASRFGTAQETQYF TGTGCCAGCAGGTTCGGGACAGCCCAAGAGACCCAGTACTTC
TRBD1 TRBJ1-6 TRBV2 few CASSPQGKPLHF TGTGCCAGCAGTCCACAGGGGAAACCCCTCCACTTT
. TRBJ1-1 TRBV27 . CASSPPPQGYTEAFF TGTGCCAGCAGTCCACCCCCCCAGGGTTACACTGAAGCTTTCTTT
. TRBJ2-1 TRBV5-4 . CASSLQGSSYNEQFF TGTGCCAGCAGCTTGCAGGGTAGCTCCTACAATGAGCAGTTCTTC
TRBD1 TRBJ1-5 TRBV27 . CASSHTGAVHNQPQHF TGTGCCAGCAGTCATACAGGGGCGGTACACAATCAGCCCCAGCATTTT
. TRBJ2-5 TRBV7-2 few CASSLAAVSGWYF TGTGCCAGCAGCTTAGCGGCGGTTAGCGGTTGGTACTTC
. TRBJ2-1 TRBV7-6 . CASSSRDSSSYNEQFF TGTGCCAGCAGCTCTAGGGACTCCAGCTCCTACAATGAGCAGTTCTTC
. TRBJ1-3 TRBV6-5 . CASSLSQLSGNTIYF TGTGCCAGCAGTTTGAGTCAACTATCTGGAAACACCATATATTTT
TRBD1 TRBJ2-5 TRBV28 . CASRLQGQSKTQYF TGTGCCAGCAGGCTTCAGGGACAGTCGAAGACCCAGTACTTC
. TRBJ1-4 TRBV4-1 . CASSLSNGGGEKLFF TGCGCCAGCAGCCTAAGTAATGGGGGCGGTGAAAAACTGTTTTTT
TRBD2 TRBJ2-1 TRBV5-1 once CASSLGAGGTDEQFF TGCGCCAGCTCCCTTGGGGCGGGGGGGACGGATGAGCAGTTCTTC
TRBD1 TRBJ1-5 TRBV10-3 . CAISPGQGNQPQHF TGTGCCATCAGCCCGGGACAGGGGAATCAGCCCCAGCATTTT
. TRBJ2-7 TRBV6-5 . CASSYSIGAYEQYF TGTGCCAGCAGTTACTCGATCGGGGCCTACGAGCAGTACTTC
TRBD1 TRBJ1-2 TRBV6-5 . CASREEGAGGYTF TGTGCCAGCAGAGAGGAGGGGGCGGGGGGCTACACCTTC
. TRBJ1-1 TRBV28 few CASSLRYTEAFF TGTGCCAGCAGTTTGAGGTACACTGAAGCTTTCTTT
. TRBJ2-7 TRBV28 once CASSGRSYEQYF TGTGCCAGCAGTGGGCGATCCTACGAGCAGTACTTC
. TRBJ1-5 TRBV18 once CASSPPNGGSGQPQHF TGTGCCAGCTCACCACCGAACGGGGGGTCCGGACAGCCCCAGCATTTT
. TRBJ1-2 TRBV11-2 . CASSLEGQGIGYTF TGTGCCAGCAGCTTAGAAGGGCAGGGTATAGGCTACACCTTC
TRBD1 TRBJ1-2 TRBV11-2 few CASSNYGTGVGGYTF TGTGCCAGCAGCAATTACGGGACAGGGGTGGGTGGCTACACCTTC
TRBD1 TRBJ2-7 TRBV7-9 few CASSPGTGRLEQYF TGTGCCAGCAGCCCCGGGACAGGGAGGCTCGAGCAGTACTTC
. TRBJ1-2 TRBV12-3/TRBV12-4 . CASSFVQAYGYTF TGTGCCAGCAGTTTCGTCCAGGCCTATGGCTACACCTTC
. TRBJ2-4 TRBV12-3/TRBV12-4 . CASSPALGGIQYF TGTGCCAGCAGTCCAGCATTGGGGGGCATTCAGTACTTC
. TRBJ2-7 TRBV18 . CASGLGLYEQYF TGTGCCAGTGGCCTGGGCCTCTACGAGCAGTACTTC
TRBD1 TRBJ2-7 TRBV10-2 . CASSDTGGVYEQYF TGCGCCAGCAGTGATACAGGGGGCGTTTACGAGCAGTACTTC